The next 21 T cell receptor beta chains were all read from a single sample in a study of blood T cell repertoires in COVID-19. Repertoires were generated with immunoSEQ multiplex PCR, while TCRdb's copy carries only in-frame clones and drops some. This repertoire shows 90,000 to 100,000 clones, over 80% found once; its top ten account for roughly 2.1%. The source material was peripheral blood. The source of these receptors is a man in his sixties or seventies with active or convalescent COVID-19.

As DNA, the CDR3 is TGTGCCAGCTCCCCATCGAACAATGACAGGGGCGAGTACAATGAGCAGTTCTTC. It translates to CASSPSNNDRGEYNEQFF. This chain links TRBV18 with TRBJ2-1, with TRBD1 matching 8 bases. J gave up 4 bases and V 6 bases, and 17 bases lay outside the gene matches. The V gene's germline CDR1 is KGHSH and CDR2 LQKENI. This CDR3 comprises 18 residues.

DNA of the CDR3: TGTGCCAGCAGCTTATCTAGCGGGGGGTCCAACGAGCAGTACTTC. As protein: CASSLSSGGSNEQYF. The rearrangement links TRBV7-8 to TRBJ2-7, with 11 bases that match TRBD2. J was trimmed by 5 bases and V by 2 bases; bases with no gene match: 5. The germline gives CDR1 SGHVS, CDR2 FQNEAQ. This CDR3 has 15 residues.

The count of this clone is one. The chain is built from TRBV7-2 and TRBJ1-2; 9 nucleotides match TRBD1. Per the germline V gene, CDR1 is SGHTA and CDR2 is FQGNSA. The J segment lost 5 bases and the V segment lost 2 bases, leaving 3 bases of the junction unmatched. The CDR3 has 14 amino acids. In DNA form, the CDR3 reads TGTGCCAGCAGCTTACGACAGGGGGGATATGGCTACACCTTC. Protein sequence: CASSLRQGGYGYTF. Combining the CDR3 with reference TRBV7-2 and TRBJ1-2 gives the whole variable domain GAGVSQSPSNKVTEKGKDVELRCDPISGHTALYWYRQSLGQGLEFLIYFQGNSAPDKSGLPSDRFSAERTGGSVSTLTIQRTQQEDSAVYLCASSLRQGGYGYTFGSGTRLTVV.

The chain recombines TRBV24-1 with TRBJ1-5; D is undetermined. Looked up from germline, CDR1 is KGHDR and CDR2 is SFDVKD. Deletions cut 4 bases from V and 0 bases from J, with 33 bases between. The CDR3 is 23 residues long. CDR3: CATSDLGPYEGSIAGHSNQPQHF. For the CDR3, the DNA is TGTGCCACCAGTGACCTCGGGCCATACGAGGGCTCCATAGCGGGCCATAGCAATCAGCCCCAGCATTTT.

The chain combines TRBV4-1 with TRBJ1-1; 10 nucleotides align to TRBD1. CDR3 length: 18 amino acids. Trimming cost V 0 bases and J 0 bases; bases outside gene matches: 7. Germline values: CDR1 MGHRA, CDR2 YSYEKL. This chain's CDR3 is CASSQDTRQGALNTEAFF. The CDR3 DNA sequence: TGCGCCAGCAGCCAAGATACGAGACAGGGGGCCTTGAACACTGAAGCTTTCTTT.

V and J are TRBV5-1 and TRBJ2-1; 8 bases are a match to TRBD2. The V gene's germline CDR1 is SGHRS and CDR2 YFSETQ. The length of the CDR3 is 15 residues. V lost 4 bases to trimming and J lost 3 bases; unmatched junction nucleotides: 6. In DNA, the CDR3 is TGCGCCAGCAGCCCCAGCGGGGGCCTCTACAATGAGCAGTTCTTC. Its protein is CASSPSGGLYNEQFF. The variable domain in full, with the rest retrieved from reference TRBV5-1 and TRBJ2-1, is KAGVTQTPRYLIKTRGQQVTLSCSPISGHRSVSWYQQTPGQGLQFLFEYFSETQRNKGNFPGRFSGRQFSNSRSEMNVSTLELGDSALYLCASSPSGGLYNEQFFGPGTRLTVL.

The V and J genes are TRBV9 and TRBJ2-1, with 10 positions matching TRBD2. The germline V gene has CDR1 SGDLS and CDR2 YYNGEE. This CDR3 has 16 residues. V was pared by 0 bases and J by 10 bases, with 10 bases of the junction left unmatched. The CDR3 nucleotides read TGTGCCAGCAGCGTAGCTTCCAGCGGGGGGGCCTGGGAGCAGTTCTTC. The encoded protein is CASSVASSGGAWEQFF.

The chain is built from TRBV7-9 and TRBJ2-7; D possibly corresponds to TRBD1 (6 bases). Germline CDR1 reads SEHNR; CDR2 reads FQNEAQ (reference sequence). The germline V and J ends were trimmed by 5 bases and 2 bases, with 16 bases remaining between them. This CDR3 is built from 15 residues. The CDR3 DNA reads as TGTGCCAGCAGCAAAGGTGGGGGCTATCCCTACGAGCAGTACTTC. This sequence encodes CASSKGGGYPYEQYF.

The chain carries TRBV5-1 and TRBJ2-7, with a tentative D call TRBD1 (6 bases). Germline V gene lookup returns CDR1 SGHRS and CDR2 YFSETQ. The CDR3 runs 15 residues. V was cut by 0 bases and J by 2 bases, with 12 bases left in between. Written as DNA, the CDR3 is TGCGCCAGCAGCTTGGACCCGGGACAAACCTACGAGCAGTACTTC. Its protein is CASSLDPGQTYEQYF.

V gene TRBV7-2 combines with J gene TRBJ2-1, with 10 bases matching TRBD2. Germline CDR1 is SGHTA and CDR2 is FQGNSA. The CDR3 is 17 amino acids. V shed 2 bases, J shed 3 bases, and the junction held 7 bases outside the gene matches. CDR3 coding DNA: TGTGCCAGCAGCTTAAGGCACTCTAGCGGGGGCTACAATGAGCAGTTCTTC. Translating it yields CASSLRHSSGGYNEQFF. Complete variable domain (other parts from reference TRBV7-2 and TRBJ2-1): GAGVSQSPSNKVTEKGKDVELRCDPISGHTALYWYRQSLGQGLEFLIYFQGNSAPDKSGLPSDRFSAERTGGSVSTLTIQRTQQEDSAVYLCASSLRHSSGGYNEQFFGPGTRLTVL.

V gene TRBV9 combines with J gene TRBJ1-1; a possible D gene is TRBD1 (5 bases). The germline CDR1 and CDR2 sequences are SGDLS and YYNGEE. Trimming took 6 bases from V and 1 from J, leaving 10 bases between them. The CDR3 sequence is 13 residues long. The CDR3 loop reads CASTKGPNTEAFF. CDR3 DNA: TGTGCCAGCACTAAGGGGCCGAACACTGAAGCTTTCTTT.

A single count supports this clone. V and J are TRBV6-5 and TRBJ2-3; 8 bases align to TRBD2. The CDR3 consists of 16 residues. CDR1 is MNHEY, CDR2 SVGAGI, per germline. Germline trimming cut 2 bases from V and 0 bases from J; bases unmatched to any gene: 4. For the CDR3, the DNA is TGTGCCAGCAGTTACCGACGGGGGGGGAGCACAGATACGCAGTATTTT. Protein sequence: CASSYRRGGSTDTQYF.

The chain employs TRBV7-2 and TRBJ2-3; 9 bases line up with TRBD2. The CDR3 is 18 amino acids. Germline V gene lookup returns CDR1 SGHTA and CDR2 FQGNSA. J lost 0 bases, V lost 1 base, and 8 bases had no gene match. CDR3: CASSLVPPSGGSTDTQYF. The CDR3 nucleotides are TGTGCCAGCAGCTTAGTCCCCCCGAGCGGGGGGAGCACAGATACGCAGTATTTT.

Worth noting for this clone: The same CDR3 can be traced to other DNA sequences in this sample. The chain couples TRBV7-6 to TRBJ2-2, with D possibly matching TRBD1 (6 bases). Germline CDR1 and CDR2: SGHVS and FNYEAQ. Deletions cut 1 base from V and 0 bases from J, with 9 bases between. This CDR3 contains 16 residues. This CDR3 is CASSLEQGSNTGELFF. As DNA, the CDR3 is TGTGCCAGCAGCTTAGAACAGGGTTCGAACACCGGGGAGCTGTTTTTT.

This chain joins TRBV30 and TRBJ2-1; a weak D match, TRBD2 (5 bases). The germline gives CDR1 GTSNPN, CDR2 SVGIG (reference sequence). The CDR3 is made up of 11 amino acids. V was cut by 0 bases and J by 9 bases, with 6 bases left in between. This CDR3 reads CAWSVLGEQFF. The DNA of the CDR3 is TGTGCCTGGAGTGTACTAGGTGAGCAGTTCTTC.

This sequence joins TRBV7-2 and TRBJ2-7; 7 bases map to TRBD2. In germline, CDR1 is SGHTA, CDR2 FQGNSA. The CDR3 has 15 residues. V lost 3 bases to trimming and J lost 4 bases; unmatched junction nucleotides: 9. The CDR3 DNA sequence: TGTGCCAGCAGCTTGCGGGCGAGGGGAGGGTACGAGCAGTACTTC. This sequence encodes CASSLRARGGYEQYF.

The chain uses TRBV19 and TRBJ1-1, with 8 positions matching TRBD1. Germline CDR1 and CDR2: LNHDA and SQIVND (reference sequence). The CDR3 is 16 amino acids. The V and J ends lost 6 bases and 1 base, in that order; junction bases with no gene match: 10. CDR3 DNA sequence: TGTGCCAGTAGGGAGGACAGGGTTGGGACGAACACTGAAGCTTTCTTT. It yields the protein CASREDRVGTNTEAFF.

The V gene is TRBV7-9, the J gene TRBJ2-2; tentatively, D is TRBD2 (6 bases). Germline V gives CDR1 SEHNR, CDR2 FQNEAQ (reference sequence). The CDR3 is made up of 14 amino acids. Trimming removed 5 bases at V and 1 base at J, with 8 bases between. The CDR3, as DNA: TGTGCCAGCAGCCAAGCGGGGAACACCGGGGAGCTGTTTTTT. It codes for CASSQAGNTGELFF.

Of note for this clone: The same CDR3 is also encoded by other DNA sequences in this sample. The chain is built from TRBV30 and TRBJ2-5; no definite D call. CDR3 length: 11 amino acids. The V gene's germline CDR1 is GTSNPN and CDR2 SVGIG (reference sequence). The V end lost 0 bases, the J end lost 4 bases, and 3 bases lay between the germline ends. The CDR3 is CAWSVGETQYF. In DNA, the CDR3 is TGTGCCTGGAGTGTCGGAGAGACCCAGTACTTC.

The chain recombines TRBV7-9 with TRBJ2-2; D is unclear. V was trimmed by 5 bases and J by 0 bases, leaving 10 bases between them. The germline V gene has CDR1 SEHNR and CDR2 FQNEAQ (reference sequence). The CDR3 has 15 amino acids. As DNA, the CDR3 is TGTGCCAGCAGCCCCGACGGGTCGAACACCGGGGAGCTGTTTTTT. Protein: CASSPDGSNTGELFF.

The chain carries TRBV28 and TRBJ1-6; D not resolved. In germline, CDR1 is MDHEN, CDR2 SYDVKM. The CDR3 spans 12 residues. V lost 9 bases to trimming and J lost 10 bases, with 13 bases between them. The CDR3 DNA is TGTGCCAGTTCCGTACTGGAGTCACCCCTCCACTTT. It yields the protein CASSVLESPLHF.